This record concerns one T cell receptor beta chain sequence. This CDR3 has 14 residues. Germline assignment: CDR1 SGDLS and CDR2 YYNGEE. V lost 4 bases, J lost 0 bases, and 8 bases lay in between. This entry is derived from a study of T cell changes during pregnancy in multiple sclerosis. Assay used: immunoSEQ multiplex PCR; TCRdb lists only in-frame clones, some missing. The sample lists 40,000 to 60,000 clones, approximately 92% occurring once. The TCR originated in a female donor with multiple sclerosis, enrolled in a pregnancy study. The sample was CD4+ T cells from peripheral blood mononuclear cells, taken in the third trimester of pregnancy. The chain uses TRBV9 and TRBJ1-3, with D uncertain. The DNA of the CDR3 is TGTGCCAGCAGCCAGGTTATCTCTGGAAACACCATATATTTT. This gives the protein CASSQVISGNTIYF.